The sequence of this TCR beta chain was determined in a study of human T cells and chemical hapten exposure. The wider study: Patch tests put 0.01% DPC on the upper back, read at 6 days. TCR yields per sample varied, mainly owing to small pooled library volume differences.

General study results and limits: Donors, who had alopecia, may show an immune response that differs from healthy people's.

TCRdb ran MiXCR on the RACE reads and lists one entry per CDR3 protein. In the table there are over 100,000 distinct CDR3 sequences, around 10% of which are singletons. Time point specified: patch test 3, about 24 weeks after DPC sensitization. As for treatment: therapeutic diphenylcyclopropenone sensitization with weekly scalp DPC. Phlebotomy was performed prior to application of every patch test. This clonotype showed up just a few times. The antigen remains undetermined. The length of the CDR3 is 15 residues. After removal of 3 bases from V and 5 bases from J, the junction contained 4 bases not matched to a gene. CDR1 SGHDT and CDR2 YYEEEE come from the germline V gene.

The rearrangement uses TRBV5-6 and TRBJ1-6; 8 bases are shared with TRBD1. The source of this sequence is a woman in her fifties or sixties with alopecia areata. Some clones in this sample may be carry-over from other donors' samples. The input for sequencing was whole blood, taken in connection with sensitization to the hapten diphenylcyclopropenone (DPC). CDR3 loop: CASSWGQENNSPLHF. Written as DNA, the CDR3 is TGTGCCAGCAGCTGGGGACAGGAGAATAATTCACCCCTCCACTTT.